This entry lists 26 T cell receptor beta chains sequenced from one sample in a study of T cell clonotyping in hematopoietic cell transplantation. TCRdb keeps only in-frame clones here, not all; method: immunoSEQ multiplex PCR. This sample has 9,200 or so clones; around 97% occur once, and the top ten carry 2% to 3%. Source: peripheral blood mononuclear cells, taken 100 days after allogeneic stem cell transplant. The source of these receptors is a male patient aged 55-69 years who had an allogeneic stem cell transplant from a related donor, so the T cells may come from the graft donor. Some clones in this sample may be carry-over from other donors' samples.

The chain recombines TRBV2 with TRBJ2-3; the match to TRBD1 covers 7 bases. This CDR3 has 15 residues. The germline CDR1 and CDR2 sequences are SNHLY and FYNNEI. The trim removed 7 bases at V and 1 base at J, leaving 8 bases unmatched. CDR3 sequence reads: CASTSQGPRTDTQYF. In DNA form, the CDR3 reads TGTGCCAGCACCTCACAGGGGCCTCGCACAGATACGCAGTATTTT.

This chain links TRBV30 with TRBJ1-4; D is possibly TRBD1 (5 bases). CDR3 size: 15 residues. V lost 2 bases to trimming and J lost 6 bases, with 16 bases between them. Germline CDR1 and CDR2: GTSNPN and SVGIG (reference sequence). The DNA for the CDR3 is TGTGCCTGGAGTACTCTGGGGGGAGGGGATGAAAAACTGTTTTTT. Amino acids: CAWSTLGGGDEKLFF. Using reference TRBV30 and TRBJ1-4 for the parts outside the CDR3, the full variable domain is SQTIHQWPATLVQPVGSPLSLECTVEGTSNPNLYWYRQAAGRGLQLLFYSVGIGQISSEVPQNLSASRPQDRQFILSSKKLLLSDSGFYLCAWSTLGGGDEKLFFGSGTQLSVL.

This chain uses TRBV28 with TRBJ2-1; a weak D match, TRBD2 (5 bases). The germline gives CDR1 MDHEN, CDR2 SYDVKM. With 7 bases removed from V and 6 bases from J, the gap between germline ends came to 19 bases. The CDR3 consists of 15 residues. The CDR3 coding sequence is TGTGCCAGCACGCCCCTCCGTGAGGGCCTCAATGAGCAGTTCTTC. It translates to CASTPLREGLNEQFF. The full variable domain, its missing parts supplied by reference TRBV28 and TRBJ2-1, is DVKVTQSSRYLVKRTGEKVFLECVQDMDHENMFWYRQDPGLGLRLIYFSYDVKMKEKGDIPEGYSVSREKKERFSLILESASTNQTSMYLCASTPLREGLNEQFFGPGTRLTVL.

The chain has TRBV6-4 and TRBJ2-3; 7 positions match TRBD2. The CDR3 is 17 residues long. The V segment lost 7 bases and the J segment 2 bases; nucleotides outside the gene matches: 15. Germline CDR1 and CDR2: MRHNA and SNTAGT. CDR3 in DNA: TGTGCCAGCACCCATTTACATCGAGCGGGGTCCACAGATACGCAGTATTTT. It is translated as CASTHLHRAGSTDTQYF.

The chain employs TRBV7-2 and TRBJ1-1, with D hard to call. Germline lookup yields CDR1 SGHTA and CDR2 FQGNSA. V lost 5 bases to trimming and J lost 3 bases, with 10 bases between them. This CDR3 is built from 13 residues. This chain's CDR3 is CASSPAVYTEAFF. CDR3 in DNA: TGTGCCAGCAGCCCTGCGGTGTACACTGAAGCTTTCTTT.

This chain uses TRBV15 with TRBJ2-3; D may be TRBD1 (6 bases). The ends were cut back, 1 base at V and 3 bases at J, with 11 bases in the middle. The germline gives CDR1 LNHNV, CDR2 YYDKDF (reference sequence). CDR3 size: 15 residues. The CDR3 region is CATSRVGGWTDTQYF. CDR3 DNA sequence: TGTGCCACCAGCAGAGTAGGGGGTTGGACAGATACGCAGTATTTT. The complete variable domain, with remaining parts taken from reference TRBV15 and TRBJ2-3, reads DAMVIQNPRYQVTQFGKPVTLSCSQTLNHNVMYWYQQKSSQAPKLLFHYYDKDFNNEADTPDNFQSRRPNTSFCFLDIRSPGLGDTAMYLCATSRVGGWTDTQYFGPGTRLTVL.

This clone was picked up a small number of times. Other DNA sequences from this sample encode an identical CDR3 as well. The rearrangement uses TRBV4-1 and TRBJ1-1; D gene ambiguous. V was shortened by 0 bases and J by 2 bases, with 10 bases between the two germline ends. Germline V gene data show CDR1 as MGHRA and CDR2 as YSYEKL. The CDR3 has 15 amino acids. The CDR3 protein is CASSQDRGVNTEAFF. In nucleotides, the CDR3 is TGCGCCAGCAGCCAAGATCGGGGAGTCAACACTGAAGCTTTCTTT.

The rearrangement uses TRBV6-5 and TRBJ2-2, with 7 bases identical to TRBD1. The junction had 6 bases not matched to a gene; V was cut back by 5 bases and J by 3 bases. The CDR3 extends over 15 amino acids. Germline-derived CDR1 and CDR2 are MNHEY and SVGAGI. The CDR3 DNA sequence: TGTGCCAGCAGTAGGCGAGGGGGCCACACCGGGGAGCTGTTTTTT. It codes for CASSRRGGHTGELFF.

V is TRBV11-2 and J is TRBJ1-6, with a possible D match to TRBD1 (5 bases). Germline-derived CDR1 and CDR2 are SGHAT and FQNNGV. V shed 4 bases and J shed 5 bases, with 24 bases lying between them. This CDR3 spans 19 amino acids. In DNA form, the CDR3 reads TGTGCCAGCAGCTCCGGAGGGGTTTATCGGGGGATGGATAATTCACCCCTCCACTTT. Protein sequence: CASSSGGVYRGMDNSPLHF.

This chain links TRBV4-2 with TRBJ2-7; 7 nucleotides agree with TRBD1. With V trimmed by 4 bases and J by 0 bases, 9 bases remained unmatched. The V gene's germline CDR1 is LGHNA and CDR2 YNFKEQ. The CDR3 runs to 16 residues. CDR3 protein: CASSPGRDSYSYEQYF. The CDR3, as DNA: TGTGCCAGCAGCCCGGGTCGGGACAGCTACTCCTACGAGCAGTACTTC.

The chain couples TRBV2 to TRBJ1-6; D might be TRBD1 (5 bases). Germline V lookup: CDR1 SNHLY, CDR2 FYNNEI. Trimming took 6 bases from V and 7 from J, leaving 10 bases between them. The CDR3 spans 13 residues. CDR3 coding DNA: TGTGCCAGCAGAACGACAGCCAATTCACCCCTCCACTTT. It yields the protein CASRTTANSPLHF. Variable domain in full (rest from reference TRBV2 and TRBJ1-6): EPEVTQTPSHQVTQMGQEVILRCVPISNHLYFYWYRQILGQKVEFLVSFYNNEISEKSEIFDDQFSVERPDGSNFTLKIRSTKLEDSAMYFCASRTTANSPLHFGNGTRLTVT.

The rearrangement links TRBV7-2 to TRBJ2-3; 16 nucleotides line up with TRBD2. Trimming removed 3 bases from V and 4 bases from J; junction bases left unmatched: 10. This CDR3 spans 19 amino acids. Germline V gene data show CDR1 as SGHTA and CDR2 as FQGNSA. The CDR3 protein is CASSFPGLAGGPLADTQYF. The CDR3 coding sequence is TGTGCCAGCAGCTTTCCGGGACTAGCGGGGGGGCCTCTTGCAGATACGCAGTATTTT.

The rearrangement links TRBV28 to TRBJ1-5, with TRBD1 matching 9 bases. Losses at the gene ends were 8 bases for V and 5 bases for J; bases not matched to a gene: 7. Germline assignment: CDR1 MDHEN and CDR2 SYDVKM. The CDR3 consists of 14 residues. The CDR3 DNA is TGTGCCAGCTCCCGACAGGGGGGGTATCAGCCCCAGCATTTT. Amino acid sequence: CASSRQGGYQPQHF.

This sequence joins TRBV7-2 and TRBJ1-4; the D gene is possibly TRBD1 (5 bases). Looked up from germline, CDR1 is SGHTA and CDR2 is FQGNSA. The CDR3 totals 15 residues. Trimming stripped 0 bases from V and 5 bases from J, with 10 bases between. In DNA form, the CDR3 reads TGTGCCAGCAGCTTAGCGGGGCCAATAAATGAAAAACTGTTTTTT. It codes for CASSLAGPINEKLFF.

The chain is built from TRBV6-5 and TRBJ1-1; 7 bases are a match to TRBD1. V trimming: 0 bases; J trimming: 0 bases; junction bases outside the gene matches: 1. The CDR3 runs 15 residues. From germline, CDR1 is MNHEY and CDR2 SVGAGI. Written as DNA, the CDR3 is TGTGCCAGCAGTTACTCGACAGGGCTGAACACTGAAGCTTTCTTT. Amino acids: CASSYSTGLNTEAFF.

V gene TRBV6-5 combines with J gene TRBJ1-5, with TRBD1 matching over 8 bases. The V gene's germline CDR1 is MNHEY and CDR2 SVGAGI. The CDR3 is 16 amino acids. V shed 3 bases and J 7 bases; nucleotides not matched to a gene: 11. CDR3 DNA sequence: TGTGCCAGCAGTTATACAGGACAGGGAAGGGACCAGCCCCAGCATTTT. Amino acid sequence: CASSYTGQGRDQPQHF.

This chain connects TRBV2 to TRBJ1-1, with 9 bases identical to TRBD1. The CDR3 loop spans 14 amino acids. CDR1 is SNHLY and CDR2 is FYNNEI in the germline V gene. The trim removed 6 bases at V and 2 bases at J, leaving 4 bases unmatched. The CDR3 region is CASRKDRGNTEAFF. The CDR3 coding sequence is TGTGCCAGCAGGAAGGACAGGGGTAACACTGAAGCTTTCTTT.

The chain joins TRBV28 to TRBJ1-2; D is undetermined. Germline V gene sequence: CDR1 MDHEN, CDR2 SYDVKM. The CDR3 runs to 14 residues. Trimming pared 7 bases from V and 6 bases from J, leaving 18 bases between. This CDR3 reads CASTLPGNLNGYTF. The CDR3 DNA reads as TGTGCCAGCACCCTCCCGGGGAACCTTAATGGCTACACCTTC.

Here the CDR3 reads CASRVRYGYTF. Written as DNA, the CDR3 is TGTGCCAGCAGAGTGAGGTATGGCTACACCTTC. V gene TRBV28 combines with J gene TRBJ1-2; D not certain. Looked up from germline, CDR1 is MDHEN and CDR2 is SYDVKM. The CDR3 covers 11 residues. The germline V and J ends were trimmed by 6 bases and 5 bases, with 7 bases remaining between them.

The chain recombines TRBV10-3 with TRBJ1-5, with D perhaps TRBD1 (6 bases). Germline V gene data show CDR1 as ENHRY and CDR2 as SYGVKD. CDR3 length: 14 residues. V was trimmed by 4 bases and J by 6 bases, leaving 13 bases between them. The CDR3 nucleotides are TGTGCCATCAGTGCCGGACAGAATTCTCAGCCCCAGCATTTT. Its protein is CAISAGQNSQPQHF.

J is TRBJ2-1 and V is TRBV9, with 11 bases identical to TRBD2. V was pared by 4 bases and J by 10 bases, with 10 bases of the junction left unmatched. The CDR3 loop spans 15 amino acids. Germline V lookup: CDR1 SGDLS, CDR2 YYNGEE. CDR3 residues: CASSSISGGAEEQFF. CDR3 coding DNA: TGTGCCAGCAGCTCCATTAGCGGGGGGGCCGAGGAGCAGTTCTTC.

The rearrangement uses TRBV4-2 and TRBJ1-3, with D possibly being TRBD1 (6 bases). Trimming shortened V by 0 bases and J by 0 bases, and 9 bases separated the two germline ends. Germline-derived CDR1 and CDR2 are LGHNA and YNFKEQ. The CDR3 runs to 16 residues. CDR3 region: CASSQDGDISGNTIYF. As DNA, the CDR3 is TGTGCCAGCAGCCAAGACGGGGACATCTCTGGAAACACCATATATTTT.

The CDR3, as DNA: TGTGCCAGCAGTAGGACAGCGGGTTACGAGCAGTACTTC. Encoded protein: CASSRTAGYEQYF. The chain combines TRBV5-4 with TRBJ2-7; D assignment may be TRBD1 or TRBD2 (6 bases each). The CDR3 runs 13 residues. CDR1 is SGHNT, CDR2 YYREEE, per germline (reference sequence). V lost 5 bases and J 4 bases, leaving 13 bases between the germline ends.

V and J are TRBV14 and TRBJ1-2; D not resolved. The V end lost 0 bases, the J end lost 3 bases, and 5 bases lay between the germline ends. Germline V CDR1 and CDR2: SGHDN, FVKESK. The CDR3 runs to 13 residues. The CDR3 loop is CASSQDTDYGYTF. The CDR3 DNA sequence: TGTGCCAGCAGCCAAGATACGGACTATGGCTACACCTTC.

This chain links TRBV7-2 with TRBJ1-1; TRBD1 might be the D (5 bases). V lost 6 bases and J 5 bases, leaving 13 bases between the germline ends. CDR3 length: 13 residues. The germline V gene has CDR1 SGHTA and CDR2 FQGNSA. The CDR3 DNA sequence: TGTGCCAGCAGTCCGGACATGTGGACTGAAGCTTTCTTT. This translates into CASSPDMWTEAFF. Full variable domain (outside the CDR3, taken from reference TRBV7-2 and TRBJ1-1): GAGVSQSPSNKVTEKGKDVELRCDPISGHTALYWYRQSLGQGLEFLIYFQGNSAPDKSGLPSDRFSAERTGGSVSTLTIQRTQQEDSAVYLCASSPDMWTEAFFGQGTRLTVV.

V gene TRBV6-1 combines with J gene TRBJ1-2; TRBD1 might be the D (6 bases). Per the germline V gene, CDR1 is MNHNS and CDR2 is SASEGT. Trimming cost V 5 bases and J 8 bases, with 15 bases left between them. CDR3 length: 13 residues. The CDR3: CASSLGAAWGYTF. CDR3 sequence (DNA): TGTGCCAGCAGTTTGGGGGCGGCTTGGGGCTACACCTTC.